This T cell receptor (beta chain) was captured in a study of cytomegalovirus exposure and HLA in healthy donors. Both 60 Vbeta primers and 13 Jbeta primers went into the PCR. Assay: immunoSEQ multiplex PCR; the TCRdb copy retains only in-frame clones and omits some. The sample includes 180,000 or so clones, 9.5% seen only once; the top ten take less than 1.5%. The V and J ends lost 0 bases and 5 bases respectively, with 10 bases between them. Germline CDR1 MGHRA, CDR2 YSYEKL. The CDR3 length is 14 residues. The receptor was isolated from a woman in her thirties in good health and CMV-seropositive. Sequencing input: PBMCs. The chain couples TRBV4-1 to TRBJ1-1; no reliable D call. The CDR3 bases are TGCGCCAGCAGCCAAGATAGAGGGAATACTGAAGCTTTCTTT. This translates into CASSQDRGNTEAFF.